The 11 T cell receptor beta chains presented below share a single source sample, sequenced in a study of blood T cell repertoires in COVID-19. The table came from immunoSEQ multiplex PCR; TCRdb's copy has only in-frame clones and leaves some out. The table has around 70,000 clones, roughly 85% seen once. Sequencing was done on a sample of peripheral blood. These TCRs come from a woman aged 55-75 years with acute or convalescent COVID-19.

The genes are TRBV28 and TRBJ1-1, with D perhaps TRBD1 (6 bases). The CDR3 is 13 residues long. CDR1 is MDHEN, CDR2 SYDVKM, per germline. V was trimmed by 10 bases and J by 6 bases, leaving 18 bases between them. CDR3 nucleotide sequence: TGTGCCACCCTGGGGGGCGGGAGCGCTGAAGCTTTCTTT. Amino acids: CATLGGGSAEAFF. The whole variable domain, filled in from reference TRBV28 and TRBJ1-1, reads DVKVTQSSRYLVKRTGEKVFLECVQDMDHENMFWYRQDPGLGLRLIYFSYDVKMKEKGDIPEGYSVSREKKERFSLILESASTNQTSMYLCATLGGGSAEAFFGQGTRLTVV.

The chain uses TRBV7-9 and TRBJ2-3, with 11 bases lining up with TRBD1. This CDR3 has 16 residues. CDR1 and CDR2 from the germline V gene are SEHNR and FQNEAQ (reference sequence). V lost 5 bases to trimming and J lost 4 bases; unmatched junction nucleotides: 8. The CDR3, as DNA: TGTGCCAGCAGCCAATACGGACAGGGGGCATCAGATACGCAGTATTTT. This gives the protein CASSQYGQGASDTQYF.

This clone showed up just a few times. This rearrangement joins TRBV12-3 or TRBV12-4 to TRBJ1-2; D may be TRBD1 (5 bases). Trimming removed 5 bases at V and 2 bases at J, with 9 bases between. CDR3 size: 13 residues. The CDR3 loop reads CASSVDNNYGYTF. The CDR3 DNA follows: TGTGCCAGCAGTGTGGACAACAACTATGGCTACACCTTC.

This clone came up a few times. The rearrangement joins TRBV9 to TRBJ2-3; 9 bases fit TRBD2. CDR1 is SGDLS, CDR2 YYNGEE, per germline. This CDR3 comprises 15 residues. J gave up 6 bases and V 0 bases, and 5 bases lay outside the gene matches. The CDR3 protein is CASSVGAGGRDTQYF. The CDR3, as DNA: TGTGCCAGCAGCGTAGGGGCGGGAGGGCGTGATACGCAGTATTTT.

The V and J genes are TRBV29-1 and TRBJ2-3; TRBD1 matches 7 bases. The germline CDR1 and CDR2 sequences are SQVTM and ANQGSEA. The CDR3 is made up of 13 amino acids. The ends lost 4 bases at V and 1 base at J; junction bases unmatched: 2. The DNA for the CDR3 is TGCAGCGTTGCGACAGGGCGCACAGATACGCAGTATTTT. Translated, it gives CSVATGRTDTQYF.

The CDR3 here is CASQTGEPLHF. In nucleotides, the CDR3 is TGTGCCAGTCAGACAGGGGAACCCCTCCACTTT. The chain couples TRBV6-5 to TRBJ1-6, with TRBD1 matching 8 bases. The germline V gene has CDR1 MNHEY and CDR2 SVGAGI. After removal of 9 bases from V and 12 bases from J, the junction contained 4 bases not matched to a gene. This CDR3 region has 11 residues.

The V gene is TRBV10-2, the J gene TRBJ1-6; tentatively, D is TRBD1 (5 bases). V lost 0 bases to trimming and J lost 10 bases, with 19 bases between them. Germline CDR1 WSHSY, CDR2 SAAADI. CDR3 length: 17 residues. DNA for the CDR3: TGCGCCAGCAGTGAGTCGGTTGCGCGCCAGGGAGGGTCACCCCTCCACTTT. Amino acid sequence: CASSESVARQGGSPLHF.

The chain links TRBV11-3 to TRBJ2-3, with 8 bases lining up with TRBD2. V shed 1 base, J shed 3 bases, and the junction held 6 bases outside the gene matches. The germline V gene has CDR1 SGHNT and CDR2 YENEEA. CDR3 length equals 16 residues. DNA of the CDR3: TGTGCCAGCAGCTTAGGGAGCGGGGGTGTTACAGATACGCAGTATTTT. As protein: CASSLGSGGVTDTQYF.

The rearrangement links TRBV6-5 to TRBJ2-7, with D tentatively TRBD1 (5 bases). Trimming took 6 bases from V and 7 from J, leaving 19 bases between them. This CDR3 is built from 14 residues. CDR1 MNHEY and CDR2 SVGAGI come from the germline V gene. This CDR3 reads CASSTEPISGEQYF. The CDR3 bases are TGTGCCAGCAGCACGGAACCAATCTCAGGGGAGCAGTACTTC.

The chain links TRBV29-1 to TRBJ2-1; D is perhaps TRBD2 (6 bases). Trimming shortened V by 4 bases and J by 4 bases, and 11 bases separated the two germline ends. This CDR3 region has 13 residues. CDR1 SQVTM and CDR2 ANQGSEA come from the germline V gene. CDR3 protein: CSVGLERYNEQFF. The DNA of the CDR3 is TGCAGCGTTGGACTAGAGAGGTACAATGAGCAGTTCTTC.

J is TRBJ2-3 and V is TRBV2; the match to TRBD2 covers 12 bases. Germline V lookup: CDR1 SNHLY, CDR2 FYNNEI. Trimming removed 7 bases from V and 3 bases from J; junction bases left unmatched: 2. The CDR3 is 14 amino acids. The CDR3 bases are TGTGCCAGCAAGACTAGCGGGGGTACAGATACGCAGTATTTT. This encodes CASKTSGGTDTQYF.